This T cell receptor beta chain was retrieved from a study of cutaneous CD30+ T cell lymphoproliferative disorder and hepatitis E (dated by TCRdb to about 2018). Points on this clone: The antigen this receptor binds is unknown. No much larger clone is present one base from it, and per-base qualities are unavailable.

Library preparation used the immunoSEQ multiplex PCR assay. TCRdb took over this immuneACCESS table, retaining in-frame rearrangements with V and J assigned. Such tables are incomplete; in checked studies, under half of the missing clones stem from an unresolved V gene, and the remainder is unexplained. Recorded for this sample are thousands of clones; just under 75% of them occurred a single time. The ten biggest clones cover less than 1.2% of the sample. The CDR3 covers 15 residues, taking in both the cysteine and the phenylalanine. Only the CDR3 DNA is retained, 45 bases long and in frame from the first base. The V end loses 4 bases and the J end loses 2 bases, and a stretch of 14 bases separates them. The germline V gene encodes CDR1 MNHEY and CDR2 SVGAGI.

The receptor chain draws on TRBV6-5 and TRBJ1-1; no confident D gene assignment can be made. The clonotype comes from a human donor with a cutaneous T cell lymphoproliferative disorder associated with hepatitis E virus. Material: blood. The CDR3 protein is CASSFLPRGNTEAFF. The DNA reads TGTGCCAGCAGTTTCCTACCCCGGGGAAACACTGAAGCTTTCTTT.